The 32 T cell receptor beta chains below come from one sample, sequenced in a study of blood T cell repertoires in COVID-19. TCRdb's copy holds only in-frame clones and misses some; the assay was immunoSEQ multiplex PCR. The table includes around 230,000 clones, more than 75% detected once. Material for sequencing was peripheral blood. The receptors were gathered from an older woman with active or convalescent COVID-19.

The genes are TRBV6-5 and TRBJ1-5; no definite D call. Trimming stripped 6 bases from V and 5 bases from J, with 11 bases between. CDR1 is MNHEY, CDR2 SVGAGI, per germline. The CDR3 extends over 13 amino acids. The CDR3 DNA reads TGTGCCAGCAGCCGAAGACTCGATCAGCCCCAGCATTTT. Its translation: CASSRRLDQPQHF.

The table lists this clone with a few counts. The chain is built from TRBV19 and TRBJ1-4, with D perhaps matching TRBD1 (6 bases). Between the trimmed V and J ends, which lost 8 bases and 7 bases, there was a span of 20 bases. The CDR3 is made up of 15 amino acids. CDR1 and CDR2 (germline): LNHDA, SQIVND (reference sequence). CDR3 nucleotides: TGTGCCAGTCACCGAACAGGGAAATTTAGTGAAAAACTGTTTTTT. Its protein is CASHRTGKFSEKLFF.

The chain recombines TRBV27 with TRBJ2-7; D possibly corresponds to TRBD2 (5 bases). The V gene's germline CDR1 is MNHEY and CDR2 SMNVEV (reference sequence). The CDR3 loop spans 15 amino acids. Trimming stripped 8 bases from V and 1 base from J, with 18 bases between. For the CDR3, the DNA is TGTGCCAGCGATCTACATCCTCGGGGTTCCTACGAGCAGTACTTC. Its translation: CASDLHPRGSYEQYF.

The rearrangement joins TRBV28 to TRBJ1-5; D possibly corresponds to TRBD1 (5 bases). In germline, CDR1 is MDHEN, CDR2 SYDVKM. The CDR3 sequence is 13 residues long. V was shortened by 6 bases and J by 5 bases, with 11 bases between the two germline ends. The CDR3 sequence is CASSLGGDQPQHF. Written as DNA, the CDR3 is TGTGCCAGCAGCCTGGGGGGAGATCAGCCCCAGCATTTT.

The chain combines TRBV3-1 (or the pseudogene TRBV3-2) with TRBJ1-3; TRBD1 is a possible D gene (5 bases). The CDR3 spans 16 residues. Trimming pared 4 bases from V and 0 bases from J, leaving 13 bases between. Germline V gives CDR1 LGHDT, CDR2 YNNKEL (reference sequence). The CDR3 spells CASSPQDGSSGNTIYF. The CDR3 coding sequence is TGTGCCAGCAGCCCACAGGACGGGAGCTCTGGAAACACCATATATTTT.

This clone was detected once. V is TRBV19 and J is TRBJ2-7; weak D call: TRBD1 (5 bases). The germline V gene has CDR1 LNHDA and CDR2 SQIVND (reference sequence). This CDR3 is 13 amino acids long. V lost 5 bases to trimming and J lost 7 bases, with 15 bases between them. CDR3 in DNA: TGTGCCAGTAGTGGCAGGGAATGGGCAGAGCAGTACTTC. Protein: CASSGREWAEQYF.

This chain uses TRBV30 with TRBJ1-2; D remains ambiguous. The ends were cut back, 7 bases at V and 4 bases at J, with 13 bases in the middle. This CDR3 comprises 12 residues. CDR1 and CDR2 from the germline V gene are GTSNPN and SVGIG (reference sequence). CDR3 sequence (DNA): TGTGCCTTTCCGATTGGAGGCTATGGCTACACCTTC. Its protein product is CAFPIGGYGYTF.

The J gene is TRBJ2-4, the V gene TRBV30, with 7 bases identical to TRBD1. V lost 2 bases and J lost 8; bases outside the gene matches: 3. The CDR3 is made up of 12 amino acids. Germline CDR1 GTSNPN, CDR2 SVGIG (reference sequence). CDR3 residues: CAWSSGTDIQYF. As DNA, the CDR3 is TGTGCCTGGAGTTCAGGGACAGACATTCAGTACTTC. Looking up the rest from reference TRBV30 and TRBJ2-4 gives the full variable domain: SQTIHQWPATLVQPVGSPLSLECTVEGTSNPNLYWYRQAAGRGLQLLFYSVGIGQISSEVPQNLSASRPQDRQFILSSKKLLLSDSGFYLCAWSSGTDIQYFGAGTRLSVL.

This clone is a singleton in its sample. The chain's CDR3 is CASSEPYSPLHF. The DNA for the CDR3 is TGTGCCAGCAGCGAACCTTATTCACCCCTCCACTTT. The gene calls are TRBV2 and TRBJ1-6; unclear D gene. CDR1 and CDR2 (germline): SNHLY, FYNNEI. The ends were cut back, 6 bases at V and 8 bases at J, with 8 bases in the middle. The CDR3 is 12 residues long.

This clone was observed a handful of times. The rearrangement links TRBV27 to TRBJ1-2; D is unresolved. The V end was cut by 6 bases, the J end by 4 bases, with 9 bases between. The CDR3 spans 12 residues. Germline V gene sequence: CDR1 MNHEY, CDR2 SMNVEV (reference sequence). The CDR3 DNA reads as TGTGCCAGCAGGGAGGGTTTCTATGGCTACACCTTC. It encodes CASREGFYGYTF.

CDR3 sequence: CASSRRREHTEAFF. The DNA for the CDR3 is TGTGCCAGTAGCCGGAGGAGGGAGCACACTGAAGCTTTCTTT. The rearrangement uses TRBV19 and TRBJ1-1; D unresolved. The germline V gene encodes CDR1 LNHDA and CDR2 SQIVND (reference sequence). This CDR3 contains 14 residues. V lost 6 bases to trimming and J lost 3 bases, with 14 bases between them.

The chain joins TRBV19 to TRBJ1-2, with a tentative D call TRBD1 (6 bases). Trimming removed 2 bases at V and 4 bases at J, with 14 bases between. Germline V gene lookup returns CDR1 LNHDA and CDR2 SQIVND (reference sequence). This CDR3 is 15 amino acids long. The CDR3 DNA reads as TGTGCCAGTAGTATACCGCCAACAGGGCTCTATGGCTACACCTTC. Translating gives CASSIPPTGLYGYTF. Full variable domain (rest looked up from reference TRBV19 and TRBJ1-2): DGGITQSPKYLFRKEGQNVTLSCEQNLNHDAMYWYRQDPGQGLRLIYYSQIVNDFQKGDIAEGYSVSREKKESFPLTVTSAQKNPTAFYLCASSIPPTGLYGYTFGSGTRLTVV.

In its sample, this clone was seen a few times. This chain links TRBV7-2 with TRBJ2-1; tentative D call: TRBD1 (5 bases). Germline V CDR1 and CDR2: SGHTA, FQGNSA. CDR3 length: 13 residues. Trimming cost V 0 bases and J 9 bases, with 9 bases left between them. The CDR3 nucleotides are TGTGCCAGCAGCTTAGCCAGGGCGGCTGAGCAGTTCTTC. Translated: CASSLARAAEQFF.

The rearrangement links TRBV18 to TRBJ1-2, with D unclear. V shed 3 bases and J shed 4 bases, with 12 bases lying between them. Germline-derived CDR1 and CDR2 are KGHSH and LQKENI. The CDR3 spans 14 residues. CDR3 nucleotides: TGTGCCAGCTCACCCTCTTGGGAGACCTATGGCTACACCTTC. Translating it yields CASSPSWETYGYTF.

The V gene is TRBV7-3, the J gene TRBJ2-2, with a tentative D call TRBD1 (7 bases). Germline CDR1 is SGHTA and CDR2 is FQGTGA. The V end lost 8 bases, the J end lost 6 bases, and 19 bases lay between the germline ends. The CDR3 loop spans 15 amino acids. CDR3 in amino acids: CASRGGTAGAGELFF. As DNA, the CDR3 is TGTGCCAGCCGAGGGGGGACAGCCGGCGCCGGGGAGCTGTTTTTT.

The chain couples TRBV7-2 to TRBJ2-7, with 11 bases matching TRBD2. CDR1 is SGHTA and CDR2 is FQGNSA in the germline V gene. With 5 bases clipped from V and 2 bases from J, the junction kept 8 bases outside the gene matches. CDR3 length: 16 amino acids. The DNA of the CDR3 is TGTGCCAGCAGCCCGTGGGCTAGCGGGGGGCCCTACGAGCAGTACTTC. Protein: CASSPWASGGPYEQYF.

The chain combines TRBV29-1 with TRBJ1-2; possible D gene TRBD1, 6 bases. Trimming stripped 5 bases from V and 0 bases from J, with 10 bases between. The CDR3 totals 13 residues. Germline CDR1 is SQVTM and CDR2 is ANQGSEA. CDR3 residues: CSVIQGTNYGYTF. The DNA of the CDR3 is TGCAGCGTTATCCAGGGGACTAACTATGGCTACACCTTC.

V is TRBV6-5 and J is TRBJ2-1; 8 bases align to TRBD1. Losses at the gene ends were 9 bases for V and 2 bases for J; bases not matched to a gene: 3. Germline V lookup: CDR1 MNHEY, CDR2 SVGAGI. CDR3 length equals 13 residues. Here the CDR3 reads CASGQGPYNEQFF. CDR3 nucleotide sequence: TGTGCCAGTGGACAGGGCCCCTACAATGAGCAGTTCTTC.

This chain joins TRBV18 and TRBJ2-7; D is possibly TRBD1 (5 bases). The CDR3 is made up of 13 amino acids. From germline, CDR1 is KGHSH and CDR2 LQKENI. Trimming cost V 3 bases and J 6 bases, with 12 bases left between them. The CDR3 coding sequence is TGTGCCAGCTCACCGCTGACAGCTTTCGAGCAGTACTTC. Protein sequence: CASSPLTAFEQYF.

A word on this clone: At one end, the junction sequence differs from germline, possibly due to a read error. CDR3 amino acids: CAIRESGAGSYEQYF. CDR3 in DNA: TGTGCCATCAGGGAGTCAGGGGCCGGTTCCTACGAGCAGTACTTC. V usage is TRBV10-3 and J usage is TRBJ2-7, with TRBD1 as a possible D gene (6 bases). The germline V gene encodes CDR1 ENHRY and CDR2 SYGVKD. The CDR3 sequence is 15 residues long.

The rearrangement links TRBV19 to TRBJ1-4; 11 bases agree with TRBD1. CDR3 length: 18 residues. Trimming removed 6 bases from V and 0 bases from J; junction bases left unmatched: 9. Germline V gene data show CDR1 as LNHDA and CDR2 as SQIVND (reference sequence). In nucleotides, the CDR3 is TGTGCCAGTAGCCTACACCCGGGACAGGGGGCAACTAATGAAAAACTGTTTTTT. This encodes CASSLHPGQGATNEKLFF.

V usage is TRBV5-8 and J usage is TRBJ2-2; D may be TRBD1 (6 bases). The V and J ends lost 5 bases and 1 base respectively, with 18 bases between them. Looked up from germline, CDR1 is SGHTS and CDR2 is YDEGEE. The CDR3 is 17 residues long. CDR3 residues: CASRQGHGTRNTGELFF. CDR3 DNA: TGTGCCAGCAGGCAAGGGCATGGGACACGGAACACCGGGGAGCTGTTTTTT.

The J gene is TRBJ2-5, the V gene TRBV3-1 (or the pseudogene TRBV3-2); the match to TRBD2 covers 8 bases. V dropped 0 bases and J dropped 7; count of bases not matched to a gene: 13. The V gene's germline CDR1 is LGHDT and CDR2 YNNKEL (reference sequence). CDR3 length: 17 amino acids. This CDR3 is CASSQDLGTRLGGTQYF. The CDR3 coding sequence is TGTGCCAGCAGCCAAGATCTGGGGACTAGACTCGGCGGGACCCAGTACTTC.

The chain employs TRBV28 and TRBJ1-2, with a possible D match to TRBD1 (5 bases). CDR1 is MDHEN and CDR2 is SYDVKM in the germline V gene. The germline V and J ends were trimmed by 2 bases and 0 bases, with 13 bases remaining between them. This CDR3 contains 16 residues. The CDR3 sequence: CASSLLGGLANYGYTF. The CDR3 bases are TGTGCCAGCAGTTTACTCGGGGGGTTGGCTAACTATGGCTACACCTTC.

The chain couples TRBV4-1 to TRBJ2-2, with D uncertain. Trimming pared 4 bases from V and 4 bases from J, leaving 4 bases between. Per germline, CDR1 MGHRA and CDR2 YSYEKL. The CDR3 extends over 12 amino acids. Here the CDR3 DNA reads TGCGCCAGCAGCCCACTCACCGGGGAGCTGTTTTTT. Protein: CASSPLTGELFF.

This clone came up once. The chain employs TRBV5-6 and TRBJ2-3; 12 bases align to TRBD2. The CDR3 contains 16 residues. The germline V gene has CDR1 SGHDT and CDR2 YYEEEE. The junction had 0 bases not matched to a gene; V was cut back by 0 bases and J by 1 base. The CDR3 sequence is CASSLGLAGGTDTQYF. The CDR3 region has the DNA TGTGCCAGCAGCTTGGGACTAGCGGGGGGCACAGATACGCAGTATTTT.

Concerning this clone: Other DNA sequences within the sample encode an identical CDR3. The CDR3 spells CASSLGRREKLFF. The DNA of the CDR3 is TGTGCCAGCAGTTTAGGGCGGAGGGAAAAACTGTTTTTT. This rearrangement joins TRBV12-3 or TRBV12-4 to TRBJ1-4; no definite D call. The CDR3 extends over 13 amino acids. V gave up 1 base and J gave up 8 bases, with 8 bases separating them.

This rearrangement joins TRBV4-1 to TRBJ1-2; 12 nucleotides match TRBD1. Unmatched junction bases numbered 12, after V lost 0 bases and J lost 1 base. Germline CDR1 reads MGHRA; CDR2 reads YSYEKL. The length of the CDR3 is 20 residues. The CDR3 DNA sequence: TGCGCCAGCAGCCAAGAACCCCCGGCCGGGACAGGGGGCAGTAACTATGGCTACACCTTC. Encoded protein: CASSQEPPAGTGGSNYGYTF.

V is TRBV15 and J is TRBJ2-7, with 9 bases identical to TRBD2. Germline assignment: CDR1 LNHNV and CDR2 YYDKDF (reference sequence). Trimming cost V 1 base and J 3 bases; bases outside gene matches: 4. CDR3 size: 15 residues. The CDR3 protein is CATSRAGLARYEQYF. DNA of the CDR3: TGTGCCACCAGCAGAGCGGGACTAGCCCGCTACGAGCAGTACTTC.

The gene calls are TRBV2 and TRBJ1-1; possibly TRBD1 for D (6 bases). With 2 bases removed from V and 0 bases from J, the gap between germline ends came to 13 bases. CDR1 SNHLY and CDR2 FYNNEI come from the germline V gene. The CDR3 is 16 amino acids. CDR3 protein: CASSEQGTLMNTEAFF. DNA of the CDR3: TGTGCCAGCAGTGAACAGGGGACACTCATGAACACTGAAGCTTTCTTT.

V and J are TRBV5-1 and TRBJ2-2; 7 bases are shared with TRBD1. J lost 5 bases, V lost 4 bases, and 14 bases had no gene match. Germline loops: CDR1 SGHRS, CDR2 YFSETQ. The CDR3 is 17 residues long. As DNA, the CDR3 is TGCGCCAGCAGCGTGACCGGGACAGAGACCCTTACCGGGGAGCTGTTTTTT. This encodes CASSVTGTETLTGELFF.

The chain is built from TRBV30 and TRBJ2-3, with 9 nucleotides matching TRBD1. This CDR3 contains 13 residues. V shed 5 bases and J 5 bases; nucleotides not matched to a gene: 5. Germline-derived CDR1 and CDR2 are GTSNPN and SVGIG (reference sequence). For the CDR3, the DNA is TGTGCCTGGGACAGGGGGAGGATAGATACGCAGTATTTT. Translated: CAWDRGRIDTQYF.